The 5 T cell receptor beta chains below all came from one sample that was sequenced in a study of T cells in Graves' hyperthyroidism and ophthalmopathy. RNA transcripts yielded amplified TCR beta CDR3 regions. The HTBI set primed first-round TCR CDR3 RT-PCR. One entry per CDR3 protein results from TCRdb running MiXCR on the multiplex PCR reads. This sample has a few hundred thousand distinct CDR3 sequences, with approximately 14% found just once. Sequencing was performed on blood. The receptors stem from a woman aged 18-29 years with Graves' hyperthyroidism.

This clonotype showed up many times. This chain joins TRBV19 and TRBJ2-1; TRBD1 agrees at 10 bases. The CDR3 is 14 residues long. The germline gives CDR1 LNHDA, CDR2 SQIVND (reference sequence). V trimming: 7 bases; J trimming: 2 bases; junction bases outside the gene matches: 2. CDR3 DNA sequence: TGTGCCAGTATGGGGACAGGGGCCTACAATGAGCAGTTCTTC. Protein: CASMGTGAYNEQFF. Drawing the rest from reference TRBV19 and TRBJ2-1, the complete variable domain is DGGITQSPKYLFRKEGQNVTLSCEQNLNHDAMYWYRQDPGQGLRLIYYSQIVNDFQKGDIAEGYSVSREKKESFPLTVTSAQKNPTAFYLCASMGTGAYNEQFFGPGTRLTVL.

The chain combines TRBV6-5 with TRBJ1-1, with unresolved D. Germline assignment: CDR1 MNHEY and CDR2 SVGAGI. The CDR3 has 16 residues. V was cut by 0 bases and J by 2 bases, with 13 bases left in between. The CDR3 reads CASSYSQGRRNTEAFF. The CDR3 region has the DNA TGTGCCAGCAGTTACTCACAAGGAAGAAGAAACACTGAAGCTTTCTTT.

The rearrangement links TRBV12-3 or TRBV12-4 to TRBJ2-7; D tentatively reads TRBD1 or TRBD2 (5 bases each). The CDR3 consists of 14 residues. V was clipped by 6 bases and J by 0 bases, with 12 bases between them. The CDR3 nucleotides are TGTGCCAGCAGCCCGGGACCTACCTCCTACGAGCAGTACTTC. It encodes CASSPGPTSYEQYF.

This clonotype was seen only a few times. The V gene is TRBV6-1, the J gene TRBJ2-7, with no clear D. The V end lost 10 bases, the J end lost 0 bases, and 13 bases lay between the germline ends. The germline V gene encodes CDR1 MNHNS and CDR2 SASEGT. There are 13 residues in the CDR3. DNA of the CDR3: TGTGCCACCACGACCAGGAGCTCCTACGAGCAGTACGTC. This codes for CATTTRSSYEQYV.

In its sample, this clonotype was seen many times. CDR3 loop: CSVVGANVLTF. Here the CDR3 DNA reads TGCAGCGTGGTAGGGGCCAACGTCCTGACTTTC. The chain combines TRBV29-1 with TRBJ2-6; the D is unclear. The ends were cut back, 6 bases at V and 4 bases at J, with 4 bases in the middle. This CDR3 has 11 amino acids. Per germline, CDR1 SQVTM and CDR2 ANQGSEA. The full variable domain, rest sourced from reference TRBV29-1 and TRBJ2-6, is SAVISQKPSRDICQRGTSLTIQCQVDSQVTMMFWYRQQPGQSLTLIATANQGSEATYESGFVIDKFPISRPNLTFSTLTVSNMSPEDSSIYLCSVVGANVLTFGAGSRLTVL.